Sequencing of this T cell receptor (beta chain) was carried out in a study of shared clonotypes between healthy human individuals (TCRdb year 2020). For context, the study as a whole: The cohort comprised two women and a few men aged 18 to 49 years. To estimate repertoire size and how much clonotype sharing occurs between individuals, the study deeply sequenced the blood TCR repertoires of several healthy adults. To increase sequencing depth and limit assay-specific biases, TCR repertoire library preparation and sequencing were carried out by different laboratories using diverse techniques. Per donor, leukapheresis produced somewhere between about 0.9 and 9.5 billion PBMCs. Per donor, three plates each were used for CD4 naive and CD4 memory, two for CD8 naive, and one for CD8 memory.

The CDR3 runs 15 residues from the cysteine to the phenylalanine. Left in the record is the CDR3 DNA by itself, 45 bases read in frame from the first base. Ends trimmed: V by 4 bases, J by 1 base; bases unmatched to a gene: 2. From a lookup of the germline V gene (reference sequence), CDR1 and CDR2 are WNHNN and SYGVQD. Using the deep immunoSEQ assay, multiplex PCR amplified TCR CDR3 regions from genomic DNA. For each cell subset, the extracted genomic DNA was distributed evenly across all wells of several immunoSEQ 96-well plates, and each plate served as one replicate. Each replicate PCR for sorted subsets received about 210 ng genomic DNA, equal to tens of thousands of T cell genomes. Purified libraries were measured with a Qubit 3.0 fluorometer, size-checked on a Bioanalyzer 2100, and measured again with the KAPA Library Quantification kit. Each immunoSEQ 96-well plate was sequenced on its own single-read 150-cycle Illumina NextSeq 550 flow cell. Per the original workflow: Because the immunoSEQ output held only junctional sequences and lacked quality scores, the filtering could not match the filtering applied to full-length reads. To assign V/J genes and CDR3, sequences were annotated using PyIR, a Python wrapper for IgBLAST v1.9, with IMGT germline references. Reads with weak V/J assignments (E-value above 1e-6), missing CDR3, stop codons, out-of-frame junctions, or ambiguous translated residues were removed. V3J clonotypes were defined as sequences sharing the same inferred V gene, J gene, and CDR3 amino acid sequence. Percentage overlap between repertoires was calculated by dividing the number of shared unique clonotypes by the size of the smaller repertoire. Richness of each repertoire was evaluated using RTK rarefaction, the Chao1 estimator, and Recon v2.1 estimates of unobserved clonotypes. For all TCRbeta clonotypes obtained by the gDNA method from a few donors, generation probabilities were computed with OLGA. In TCRdb, the immuneACCESS table is reduced to in-frame sequences with V and J assigned. These tables do not hold every clone; where another copy was compared, an unresolved V gene accounts for under half, and the others remain unexplained. V, J and clone size derive from that table, while D and trimming were established from the DNA sequence. In all, the sample holds about 1,500,000 clones, and roughly 97% of those were seen once. Together, the top ten hold about 1.2% of the sample.

For this clone: The antigen it binds to is not known. No base quality information exists; no much larger clone differs at one position.

The donors were healthy, HIV-negative adults with no recently reported acute infections or vaccinations. Every donor was a Caucasian adult residing in Nashville, Tennessee, USA. CD4+ T cells were enriched by magnetic negative selection; naive cells were then positively selected on CD45RA, and the negative fraction formed the memory subset. After blood collection by leukapheresis, PBMCs were isolated using Ficoll-Histopaque density gradient centrifugation and then cryopreserved in the vapor phase of liquid nitrogen. Purity and quantity of every magnetically sorted T cell population were checked by analytical flow cytometry. From each sorted fraction, genomic DNA was isolated and quantified by UV absorbance on a Nanodrop 2000c. Overall study results and their limits: Naive subsets generally had larger estimated clonotype richness than memory subsets. Only blood was sampled, and tissue TCR repertoires likely differ from those in blood. Even with the large sequencing depth, rarefaction of the sorted-subset datasets indicated that sequencing was incomplete. Compared with non-shared clonotypes, the clonotypes found in all four sorted-subset donors had higher generation probabilities. Pairwise subsampling led to the expectation that sequencing depth would affect the degree of clonotype sharing among donors. Across a few donors, roughly 5.4% of naive CD4, more than 3% of naive CD8, about 2.3% of memory CD4, and approximately 0.42% of memory CD8 clonotypes were shared. The genetic and exposure-history diversity represented was limited by the small number of donors.

Here the chain combines TRBV10-1 and TRBJ2-7; 12 central nucleotides agree with TRBD2. The TCR originated in a man aged 30 to 45 in good health. Sequencing was done on a sample of naive CD4+ T cells sorted from blood. According to the study, the label for this sample's cell subset or site signals: CD45RA+ positively selected. The nucleotide sequence reads as follows: TGCGCCAGCAGTGCCCTAGCGGGAGGGTCCTACGAGCAGTACTTC. It specifies CASSALAGGSYEQYF.